These 6 T cell receptor beta chains were all obtained from the same sample, sequenced in a study of T cell responses to AZD1222 COVID-19 vaccine. Sequenced by immunoSEQ multiplex PCR; TCRdb stores in-frame clones only, minus some. Of 130,000 or so clones listed, around 90% were seen once; the top ten hold 5% to 7%. Sequences were derived from peripheral blood, sampled 28 days after the second AZD1222 dose. These receptors were taken from an adult who received the AZD1222 COVID-19 vaccine.

J is TRBJ2-2 and V is TRBV10-3; a weak D match, TRBD2 (5 bases). Germline CDR1 ENHRY, CDR2 SYGVKD. The CDR3 length is 13 residues. V lost 2 bases, J lost 5 bases, and 6 bases lay in between. CDR3 sequence (DNA): TGTGCCATCAGTGAGGCGGGTACCGGGGAGCTGTTTTTT. It specifies CAISEAGTGELFF.

This chain joins TRBV6-1 and TRBJ1-2; unclear D gene. V lost 2 bases to trimming and J lost 8 bases, with 12 bases between them. The CDR3 totals 13 residues. Germline V gene sequence: CDR1 MNHNS, CDR2 SASEGT. The CDR3: CASSEPGREGYTF. In nucleotides, the CDR3 is TGTGCCAGCAGTGAACCCGGAAGGGAAGGCTACACCTTC.

This clone was counted once. The chain recombines TRBV28 with TRBJ2-1; 7 bases agree with TRBD2. The germline gives CDR1 MDHEN, CDR2 SYDVKM. The CDR3 consists of 15 residues. With V trimmed by 2 bases and J by 7 bases, 8 bases remained unmatched. The CDR3 bases are TGTGCCAGCAGTTTAGGGGCGGGAGCAAGGAATGAGCAGTTCTTC. Amino acids: CASSLGAGARNEQFF.

The chain couples TRBV5-4 to TRBJ1-2; 7 bases align to TRBD1. CDR3 length: 12 residues. Germline V lookup: CDR1 SGHNT, CDR2 YYREEE (reference sequence). The ends lost 2 bases at V and 8 bases at J; junction bases unmatched: 3. The CDR3 nucleotides read TGTGCCAGCAGCTTCACAGGGGTAGGCTACACCTTC. Translation gives CASSFTGVGYTF.

The chain joins TRBV15 to TRBJ2-3, with D maybe TRBD2 (6 bases). Trimming shortened V by 0 bases and J by 5 bases, and 15 bases separated the two germline ends. CDR3 length: 16 amino acids. The V gene's germline CDR1 is LNHNV and CDR2 YYDKDF (reference sequence). The CDR3 region has the DNA TGTGCCACCAGCAGAGATTTAGGAGGGCGCGGAGATACGCAGTATTTT. Translating it yields CATSRDLGGRGDTQYF.

This chain connects TRBV12-5 to TRBJ1-4; maybe TRBD1 (5 bases). Germline values: CDR1 LGHNT, CDR2 FRNRAP. V was cut by 6 bases and J by 8 bases, with 16 bases left in between. There are 14 residues in the CDR3. CDR3 nucleotides: TGTGCTAGTGGCCAGGGACCAGGAGGGGAAAAACTGTTTTTT. Translating it yields CASGQGPGGEKLFF.